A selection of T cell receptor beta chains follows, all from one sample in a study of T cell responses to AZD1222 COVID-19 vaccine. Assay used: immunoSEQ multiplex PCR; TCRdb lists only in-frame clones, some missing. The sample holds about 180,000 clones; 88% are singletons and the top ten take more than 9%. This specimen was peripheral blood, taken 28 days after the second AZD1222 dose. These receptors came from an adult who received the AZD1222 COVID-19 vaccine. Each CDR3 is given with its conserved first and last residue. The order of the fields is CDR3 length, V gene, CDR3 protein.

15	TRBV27	CASSLQGLAGDEQYF
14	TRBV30	CAWSVRGVNTEAFF
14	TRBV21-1	CASSAWDRVSPLHF
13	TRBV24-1	CATSGSAQETQYF
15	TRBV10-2	CASSESVTGHSPLHF
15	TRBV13	CASSTYGGSSYEQYF
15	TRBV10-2	CASIPPGQGVNEQFF
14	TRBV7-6	CASSFRQGGYEQYF
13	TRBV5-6	CASSVGQQETQYF
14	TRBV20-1	CSASRGVGNQPQHF
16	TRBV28	CASRPLLTPRSYGYTF
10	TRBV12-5	CARARYGYTF
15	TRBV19	CASSGRTGGEKTQYF
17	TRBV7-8	CASSLALRGGSGNTIYF
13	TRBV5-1	CASSLEGYQPQHF
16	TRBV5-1	CASSFNSGTAGETQYF
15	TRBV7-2	CASSLRQGVNSPLHF
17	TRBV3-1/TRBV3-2	CASSHPNRGRGNYGYTF
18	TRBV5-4	CASSLRSRAWSTNEKLFF
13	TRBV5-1	CASSLATQDEQFF
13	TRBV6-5	CASINRDSGELFF
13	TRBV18	CASSQDLGETQYF
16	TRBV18	CASSPQEVGRLTEAFF
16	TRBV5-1	CASSLALASEADTQYF
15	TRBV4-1	CASSPLTPGTGELFF
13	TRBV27	CASSSDQGDTQYF
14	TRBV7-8	CASSPRDDLGGYTF
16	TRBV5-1	CASSLALRGGTETQYF
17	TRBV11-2	CASSGPTNRGRVHEQFF
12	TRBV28	CASSLEGTEAFF
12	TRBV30	CAWSDSYNEQFF
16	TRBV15	CATSRDVLKSGNTIYF
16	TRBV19	CASSIIIQGLYQPQHF
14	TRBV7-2	CASSLVSGSYEQYF
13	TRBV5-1	CASSLEVDQPQHF
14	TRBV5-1	CASSRQGLADTQYF
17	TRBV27	CASSLPQTGTESNEQFF
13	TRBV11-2	CASSLVKQGANTF
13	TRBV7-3	CASSAGVNSPLHF
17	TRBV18	CASSLRQGYEAYNEQFF
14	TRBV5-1	CASSLGTGNQPQHF
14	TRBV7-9	CASSLGGQDYGYTF
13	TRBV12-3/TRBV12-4	CASSYYRNYGYTF
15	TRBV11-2	CASSPLAGGPSEQYF
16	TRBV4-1	CASSQPGQNANYGYTF
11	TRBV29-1	CSVDSGTVPLF
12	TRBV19	CASSKEYSGYTF
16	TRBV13	CASSKAGVSGNQPQHF
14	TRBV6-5	CASSRSAGNYGYTF
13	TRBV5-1	CASSSGDTDTQYF
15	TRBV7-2	CASSKPGQLIQPQHF
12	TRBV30	CACRPAIEGYTF
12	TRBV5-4	CASALAGGEQFF
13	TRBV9	CASSVQGARGYTF
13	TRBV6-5	CASRGTEGREQYF
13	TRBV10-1	CASSDALAGLQYF
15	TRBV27	CASSLSFGTDADYTF
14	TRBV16	CASSHTSGEAEAFF
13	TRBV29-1	CSVGIGGRTEAFF
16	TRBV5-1	CASSWDSSSGANVLTF